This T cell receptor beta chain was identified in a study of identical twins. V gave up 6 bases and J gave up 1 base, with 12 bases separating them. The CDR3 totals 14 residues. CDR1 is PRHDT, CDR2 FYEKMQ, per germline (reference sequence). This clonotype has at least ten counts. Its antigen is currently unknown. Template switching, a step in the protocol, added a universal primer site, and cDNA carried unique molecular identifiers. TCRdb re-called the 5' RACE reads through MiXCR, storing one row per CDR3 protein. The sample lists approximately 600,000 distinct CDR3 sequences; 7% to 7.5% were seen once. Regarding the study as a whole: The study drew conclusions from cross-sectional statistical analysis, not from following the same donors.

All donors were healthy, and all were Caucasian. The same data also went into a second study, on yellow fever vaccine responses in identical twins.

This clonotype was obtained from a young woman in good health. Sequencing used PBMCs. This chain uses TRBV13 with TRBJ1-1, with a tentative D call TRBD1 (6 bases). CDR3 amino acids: CASRKTGTNTEAFF. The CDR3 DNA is TGTGCCAGCAGAAAGACAGGTACGAACACTGAAGCTTTCTTT.